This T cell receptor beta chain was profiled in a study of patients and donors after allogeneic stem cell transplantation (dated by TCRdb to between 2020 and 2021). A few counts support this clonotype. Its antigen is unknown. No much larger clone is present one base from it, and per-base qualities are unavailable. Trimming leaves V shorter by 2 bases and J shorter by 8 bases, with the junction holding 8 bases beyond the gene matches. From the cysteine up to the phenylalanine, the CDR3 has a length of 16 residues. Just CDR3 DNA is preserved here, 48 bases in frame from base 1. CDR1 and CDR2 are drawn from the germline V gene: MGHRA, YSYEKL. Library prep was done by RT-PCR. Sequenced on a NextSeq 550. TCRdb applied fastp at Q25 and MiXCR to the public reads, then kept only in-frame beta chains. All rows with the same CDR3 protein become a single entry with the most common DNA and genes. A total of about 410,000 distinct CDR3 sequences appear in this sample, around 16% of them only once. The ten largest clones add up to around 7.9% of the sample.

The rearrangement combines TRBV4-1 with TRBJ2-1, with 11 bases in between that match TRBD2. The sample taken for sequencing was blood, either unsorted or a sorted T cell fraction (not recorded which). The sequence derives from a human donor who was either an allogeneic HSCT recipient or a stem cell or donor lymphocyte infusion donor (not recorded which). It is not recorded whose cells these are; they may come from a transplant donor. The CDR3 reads CASSQLAGGRGDEQFF. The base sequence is TGCGCCAGCAGCCAACTAGCGGGGGGCCGAGGGGATGAGCAGTTCTTC.